This TCR beta chain came from a study of OX40 agonist ivuxolimab in advanced cancers. Only in-frame clones appear in the TCRdb table, and some are missing; sequencing was by immunoSEQ multiplex PCR. This table has about 120,000 clones, approximately 92% appearing once. The germline V gene has CDR1 SGHTA and CDR2 FQGNSA. The CDR3 is 16 residues long. Trimming left V 4 bases short and J 3 bases short, with 19 bases between. Study conclusions and caveats: What antigens the expanded peripheral T cells recognized was never established.

Concerning this clone itself: Its antigen is undetermined.

The sequence came from an adult with an advanced solid tumor such as melanoma, head and neck, liver or kidney cancer. The sample consisted of CD4+ or CD8+ T cells sorted from blood, taken in a trial of the OX40 agonist ivuxolimab. The chain is built from TRBV7-2 and TRBJ2-7, with D possibly being TRBD2 (6 bases). CDR3 sequence (DNA): TGTGCCAGCAGCTCGGGCCGCGGGCTAGCGCGCTACGAGCAGTACTTC. As protein: CASSSGRGLARYEQYF.